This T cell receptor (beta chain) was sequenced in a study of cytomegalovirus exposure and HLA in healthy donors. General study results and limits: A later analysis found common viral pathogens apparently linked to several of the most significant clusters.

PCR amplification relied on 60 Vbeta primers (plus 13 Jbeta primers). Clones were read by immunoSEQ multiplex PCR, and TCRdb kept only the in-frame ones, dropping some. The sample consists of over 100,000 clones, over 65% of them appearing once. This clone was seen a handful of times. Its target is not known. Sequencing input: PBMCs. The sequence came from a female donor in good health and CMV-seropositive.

CDR3 amino acids: CASSNRGGRSETQYF. The CDR3 DNA is TGTGCCAGCAGTAACCGGGGGGGGAGGTCAGAGACCCAGTACTTC. The chain combines TRBV6-5 with TRBJ2-5; 8 bases map to TRBD2. V lost 5 bases to trimming and J lost 4 bases; unmatched junction nucleotides: 9. Germline CDR1 is MNHEY and CDR2 is SVGAGI. The CDR3 has 15 amino acids.